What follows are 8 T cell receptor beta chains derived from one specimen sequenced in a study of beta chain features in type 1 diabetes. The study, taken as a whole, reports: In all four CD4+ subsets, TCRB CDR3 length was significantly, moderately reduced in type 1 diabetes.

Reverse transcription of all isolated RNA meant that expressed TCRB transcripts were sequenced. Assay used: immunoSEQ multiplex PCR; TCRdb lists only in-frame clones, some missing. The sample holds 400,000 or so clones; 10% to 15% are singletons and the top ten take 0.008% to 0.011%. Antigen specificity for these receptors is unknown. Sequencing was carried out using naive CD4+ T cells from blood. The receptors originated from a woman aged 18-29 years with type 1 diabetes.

The CDR3 DNA reads TGTGCCAGTAGTTACAACGCGGGAGTCAACAATGAGCAGTTCTTC. It yields the protein CASSYNAGVNNEQFF. The chain links TRBV19 to TRBJ2-1; 7 bases line up with TRBD2. Germline values: CDR1 LNHDA, CDR2 SQIVND (reference sequence). V trimming: 5 bases; J trimming: 5 bases; junction bases outside the gene matches: 9. The CDR3 has 15 residues. Filled out from reference TRBV19 and TRBJ2-1, the complete variable domain reads DGGITQSPKYLFRKEGQNVTLSCEQNLNHDAMYWYRQDPGQGLRLIYYSQIVNDFQKGDIAEGYSVSREKKESFPLTVTSAQKNPTAFYLCASSYNAGVNNEQFFGPGTRLTVL.

The CDR3 spells CASSLRPGFPNTEAFF. The CDR3 nucleotides are TGCGCCAGCAGCTTGAGGCCAGGGTTTCCGAACACTGAAGCTTTCTTT. The chain employs TRBV5-1 and TRBJ1-1, with D maybe TRBD1 (5 bases). The CDR3 sequence is 16 residues long. The germline gives CDR1 SGHRS, CDR2 YFSETQ. The V gene lost 1 base and the J gene lost 1 base, with 14 bases spanning the gap. The whole variable domain, remainder taken from reference TRBV5-1 and TRBJ1-1, is KAGVTQTPRYLIKTRGQQVTLSCSPISGHRSVSWYQQTPGQGLQFLFEYFSETQRNKGNFPGRFSGRQFSNSRSEMNVSTLELGDSALYLCASSLRPGFPNTEAFFGQGTRLTVV.

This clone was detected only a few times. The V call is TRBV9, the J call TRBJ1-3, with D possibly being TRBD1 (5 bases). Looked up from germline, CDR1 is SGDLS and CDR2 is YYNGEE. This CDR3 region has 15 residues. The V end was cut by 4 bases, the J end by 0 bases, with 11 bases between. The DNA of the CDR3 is TGTGCCAGCAGCCCACGACAGAGCTCTGGAAACACCATATATTTT. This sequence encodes CASSPRQSSGNTIYF. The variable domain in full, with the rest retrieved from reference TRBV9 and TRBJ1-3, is DSGVTQTPKHLITATGQRVTLRCSPRSGDLSVYWYQQSLDQGLQFLIQYYNGEERAKGNILERFSAQQFPDLHSELNLSSLELGDSALYFCASSPRQSSGNTIYFGEGSWLTVV.

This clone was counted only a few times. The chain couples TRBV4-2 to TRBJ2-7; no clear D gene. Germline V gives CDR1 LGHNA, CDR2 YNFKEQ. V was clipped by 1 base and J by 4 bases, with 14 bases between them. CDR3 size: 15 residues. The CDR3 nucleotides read TGTGCCAGCAGCCAAGCTCTGGCGGCCGGATACGAGCAGTACTTC. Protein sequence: CASSQALAAGYEQYF.

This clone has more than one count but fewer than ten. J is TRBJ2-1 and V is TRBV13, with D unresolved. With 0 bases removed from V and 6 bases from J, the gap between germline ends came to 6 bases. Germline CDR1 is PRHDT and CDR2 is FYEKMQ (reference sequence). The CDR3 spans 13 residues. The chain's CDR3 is CASSLGYTNEQFF. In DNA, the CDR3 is TGTGCCAGCAGCTTAGGGTACACCAATGAGCAGTTCTTC.

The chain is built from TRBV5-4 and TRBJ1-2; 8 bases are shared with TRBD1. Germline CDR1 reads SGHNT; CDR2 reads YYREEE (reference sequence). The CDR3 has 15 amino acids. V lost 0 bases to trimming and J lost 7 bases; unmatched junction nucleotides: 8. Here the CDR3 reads CASSLGTTGEGGYTF. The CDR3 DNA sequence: TGTGCCAGCAGCTTGGGGACGACAGGGGAGGGTGGCTACACCTTC.

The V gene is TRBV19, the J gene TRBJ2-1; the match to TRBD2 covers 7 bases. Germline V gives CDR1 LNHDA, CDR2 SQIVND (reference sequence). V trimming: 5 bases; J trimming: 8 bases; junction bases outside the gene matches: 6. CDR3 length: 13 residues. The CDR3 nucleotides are TGTGCCAGTAGTCCCGGACTAGTTCATGAGCAGTTCTTC. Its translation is CASSPGLVHEQFF.

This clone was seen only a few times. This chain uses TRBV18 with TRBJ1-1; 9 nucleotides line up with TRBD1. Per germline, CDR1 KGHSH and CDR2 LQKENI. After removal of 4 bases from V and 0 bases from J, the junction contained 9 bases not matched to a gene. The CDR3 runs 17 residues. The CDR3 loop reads CASSLAGQGIMNTEAFF. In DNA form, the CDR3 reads TGTGCCAGCTCACTTGCGGGACAGGGAATTATGAACACTGAAGCTTTCTTT. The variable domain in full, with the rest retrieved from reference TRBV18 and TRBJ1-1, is NAGVMQNPRHLVRRRGQEARLRCSPMKGHSHVYWYRQLPEEGLKFMVYLQKENIIDESGMPKERFSAEFPKEGPSILRIQQVVRGDSAAYFCASSLAGQGIMNTEAFFGQGTRLTVV.